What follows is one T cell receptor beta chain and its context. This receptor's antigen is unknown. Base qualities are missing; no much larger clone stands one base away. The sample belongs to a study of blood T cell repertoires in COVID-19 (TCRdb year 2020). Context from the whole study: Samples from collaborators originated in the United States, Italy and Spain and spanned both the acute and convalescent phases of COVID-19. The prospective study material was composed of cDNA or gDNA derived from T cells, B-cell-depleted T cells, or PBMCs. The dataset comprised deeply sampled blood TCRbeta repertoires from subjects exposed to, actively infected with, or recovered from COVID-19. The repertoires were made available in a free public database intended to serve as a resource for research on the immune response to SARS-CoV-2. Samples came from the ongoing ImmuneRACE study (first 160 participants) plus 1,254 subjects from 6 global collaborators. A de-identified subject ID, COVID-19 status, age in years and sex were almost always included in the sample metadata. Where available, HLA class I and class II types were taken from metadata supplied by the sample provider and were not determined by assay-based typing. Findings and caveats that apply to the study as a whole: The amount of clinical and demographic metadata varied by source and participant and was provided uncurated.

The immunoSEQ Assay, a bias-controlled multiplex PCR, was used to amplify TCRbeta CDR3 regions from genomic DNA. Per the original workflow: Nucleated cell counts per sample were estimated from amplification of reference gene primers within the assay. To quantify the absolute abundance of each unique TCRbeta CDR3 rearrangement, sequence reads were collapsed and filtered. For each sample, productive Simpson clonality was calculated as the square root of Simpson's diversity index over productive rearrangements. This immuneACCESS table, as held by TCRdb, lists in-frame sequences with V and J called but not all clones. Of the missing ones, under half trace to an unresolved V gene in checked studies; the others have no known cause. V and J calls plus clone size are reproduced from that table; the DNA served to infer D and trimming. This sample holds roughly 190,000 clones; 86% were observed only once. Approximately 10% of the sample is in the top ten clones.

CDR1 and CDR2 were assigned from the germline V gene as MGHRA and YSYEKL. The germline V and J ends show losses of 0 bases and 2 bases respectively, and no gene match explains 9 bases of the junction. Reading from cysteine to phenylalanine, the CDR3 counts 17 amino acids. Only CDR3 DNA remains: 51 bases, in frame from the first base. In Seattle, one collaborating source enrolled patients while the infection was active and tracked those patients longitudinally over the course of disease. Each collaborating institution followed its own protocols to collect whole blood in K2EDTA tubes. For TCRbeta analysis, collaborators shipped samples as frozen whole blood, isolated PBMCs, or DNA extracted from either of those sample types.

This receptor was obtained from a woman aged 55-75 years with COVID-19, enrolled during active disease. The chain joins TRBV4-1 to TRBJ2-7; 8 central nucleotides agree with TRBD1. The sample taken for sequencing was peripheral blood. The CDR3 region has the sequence CASSQDIRQGATYEQYF. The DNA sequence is TGCGCCAGCAGCCAAGATATTAGGCAGGGGGCTACCTACGAGCAGTACTTC.